The 28 T cell receptor beta chains below were found in one sample sequenced in a study of shared clonotypes between healthy human individuals. Repertoires were generated with immunoSEQ multiplex PCR, while TCRdb's copy carries only in-frame clones and drops some. The sample lists about 2.3 million clones; under 95% were seen once. The sequenced sample consisted of naive CD4+ T cells from PBMCs. Subset described: CD45RA+ positively selected. These receptors originate from a man younger than 35 in good health. Some clones in this sample may be carry-over from other donors' samples.

This chain joins TRBV18 and TRBJ1-4; D possibly corresponds to TRBD1 (6 bases). V was trimmed by 5 bases and J by 8 bases, leaving 15 bases between them. Germline values: CDR1 KGHSH, CDR2 LQKENI. The CDR3 loop spans 14 amino acids. The CDR3 loop is CASSTGRGFEKLFF. The DNA for the CDR3 is TGTGCCAGCTCAACGGGAAGGGGGTTCGAAAAACTGTTTTTT.

The chain combines TRBV6-1 with TRBJ1-2; 7 bases agree with TRBD1. Germline CDR1 MNHNS, CDR2 SASEGT. Germline trimming cut 5 bases from V and 0 bases from J; bases unmatched to any gene: 3. The CDR3 sequence is 14 residues long. This chain's CDR3 is CASSRQGTNYGYTF. The CDR3 bases are TGTGCCAGCAGTCGACAGGGAACTAACTATGGCTACACCTTC.

V and J are TRBV9 and TRBJ1-3; perhaps TRBD1 as D (6 bases). Per the germline V gene, CDR1 is SGDLS and CDR2 is YYNGEE. Trimming left V 0 bases short and J 3 bases short, with 7 bases between. The CDR3 is made up of 14 amino acids. The CDR3 coding sequence is TGTGCCAGCAGCGTAGAGGGGGATGGAAACACCATATATTTT. Translating it yields CASSVEGDGNTIYF. The full variable domain, in which reference TRBV9 and TRBJ1-3 provide the parts outside the CDR3, is DSGVTQTPKHLITATGQRVTLRCSPRSGDLSVYWYQQSLDQGLQFLIQYYNGEERAKGNILERFSAQQFPDLHSELNLSSLELGDSALYFCASSVEGDGNTIYFGEGSWLTVV.

This chain connects TRBV28 to TRBJ1-3, with D possibly matching TRBD1 (5 bases). This CDR3 is built from 13 residues. Germline V CDR1 and CDR2: MDHEN, SYDVKM. The CDR3 nucleotides read TGTGAGACGAGGGGAGCGAAAGGAAACACCATATATTTT. Amino acid sequence: CETRGAKGNTIYF.

V usage is TRBV5-4 and J usage is TRBJ1-2; no firm D call. The germline V gene encodes CDR1 SGHNT and CDR2 YYREEE (reference sequence). The CDR3 sequence is 14 residues long. V was cut by 0 bases and J by 5 bases, with 11 bases left in between. Here the CDR3 DNA reads TGTGCCAGCAGCTTGGTGGAAGGACCTTATGGCTACACCTTC. Amino acids: CASSLVEGPYGYTF.

For this clone: In the same sample, other DNA sequences code for this CDR3. The chain employs TRBV7-9 and TRBJ2-3; a possible D gene is TRBD2 (7 bases). Trimming took 3 bases from V and 3 from J, leaving 13 bases between them. This CDR3 has 15 residues. CDR1 SEHNR and CDR2 FQNEAQ come from the germline V gene (reference sequence). CDR3 nucleotide sequence: TGTGCCAGCAGCTTGGGAAGGGGGGGGACAGATACGCAGTATTTT. This encodes CASSLGRGGTDTQYF.

V usage is TRBV14 and J usage is TRBJ2-6; D remains unclear. V lost 2 bases to trimming and J lost 0 bases, with 5 bases between them. The germline CDR1 and CDR2 sequences are SGHDN and FVKESK. The CDR3 loop spans 15 amino acids. CDR3 sequence (DNA): TGTGCCAGCAGCCAATACAGCTCTGGGGCCAACGTCCTGACTTTC. Residues: CASSQYSSGANVLTF.

The genes are TRBV6-1 and TRBJ1-4; D is unresolved. The germline gives CDR1 MNHNS, CDR2 SASEGT. The V and J ends lost 0 bases and 4 bases respectively, with 12 bases between them. The CDR3 runs to 16 residues. The DNA for the CDR3 is TGTGCCAGCAGTGAAGCGGCTAGAGGGTTTAATGAAAAACTGTTTTTT. Translating it yields CASSEAARGFNEKLFF.

To note about this clone: This sample also contains other DNA sequences that code for the same CDR3. The gene calls are TRBV19 and TRBJ2-7, with D possibly TRBD1 on 6 matching bases. Germline V gene sequence: CDR1 LNHDA, CDR2 SQIVND (reference sequence). The CDR3 spans 14 residues. Trimming cost V 3 bases and J 2 bases, with 11 bases left between them. This CDR3 reads CASSINRAAYEQYF. The CDR3 DNA reads as TGTGCCAGTAGTATCAACAGGGCAGCCTACGAGCAGTACTTC. The full variable domain, in which reference TRBV19 and TRBJ2-7 provide the parts outside the CDR3, is DGGITQSPKYLFRKEGQNVTLSCEQNLNHDAMYWYRQDPGQGLRLIYYSQIVNDFQKGDIAEGYSVSREKKESFPLTVTSAQKNPTAFYLCASSINRAAYEQYFGPGTRLTVT.

V gene TRBV7-3 combines with J gene TRBJ2-2; D is unresolved. Germline V gene lookup returns CDR1 SGHTA and CDR2 FQGTGA. V gave up 3 bases and J gave up 6 bases, with 11 bases separating them. The CDR3 is 14 amino acids. CDR3 sequence: CASSLNKDAGELFF. Written as DNA, the CDR3 is TGTGCCAGCAGCTTGAATAAGGACGCCGGGGAGCTGTTTTTT.

As DNA, the CDR3 is TGTGCCAGCAGCAGCGGCAGGACGTGGGAAAAACTGTTTTTT. It yields the protein CASSSGRTWEKLFF. The chain combines TRBV6-5 with TRBJ1-4; no clear D. The ends were cut back, 6 bases at V and 8 bases at J, with 16 bases in the middle. Germline V gene sequence: CDR1 MNHEY, CDR2 SVGAGI. The CDR3 length is 14 residues.

The chain employs TRBV28 and TRBJ1-3; D possibly corresponds to TRBD1 (6 bases). The V end was cut by 7 bases, the J end by 0 bases, with 13 bases between. This CDR3 comprises 15 residues. Germline-derived CDR1 and CDR2 are MDHEN and SYDVKM. The CDR3 loop reads CASIGQTSSGNTIYF. As DNA, the CDR3 is TGTGCCAGCATTGGACAGACGAGCTCTGGAAACACCATATATTTT. The whole variable domain, remainder taken from reference TRBV28 and TRBJ1-3, is DVKVTQSSRYLVKRTGEKVFLECVQDMDHENMFWYRQDPGLGLRLIYFSYDVKMKEKGDIPEGYSVSREKKERFSLILESASTNQTSMYLCASIGQTSSGNTIYFGEGSWLTVV.

The chain couples TRBV6-5 to TRBJ2-5, with 7 bases identical to TRBD1. V lost 5 bases to trimming and J lost 12 bases; unmatched junction nucleotides: 12. This CDR3 spans 13 amino acids. CDR1 and CDR2 from the germline V gene are MNHEY and SVGAGI. CDR3 bases: TGTGCCAGCAGTGACAGGGCCTCGGAAGCTAAGTACTTC. Its protein product is CASSDRASEAKYF.

The chain combines TRBV4-2 with TRBJ1-1, with D tentatively TRBD1 (6 bases). This CDR3 has 16 amino acids. CDR1 and CDR2 from the germline V gene are LGHNA and YNFKEQ. Trimming shortened V by 3 bases and J by 4 bases, and 18 bases separated the two germline ends. The CDR3 coding sequence is TGTGCCAGCAGCCAGGAACAGGGATTGGAGGGCACTGAAGCTTTCTTT. This translates into CASSQEQGLEGTEAFF.

This chain uses TRBV5-1 with TRBJ2-2; D ambiguous. The V end was cut by 0 bases, the J end by 4 bases, with 13 bases between. Germline-derived CDR1 and CDR2 are SGHRS and YFSETQ. CDR3 length: 16 residues. The CDR3 reads CASSLGVLASTGELFF. As DNA, the CDR3 is TGCGCCAGCAGCTTGGGGGTCCTCGCTTCCACCGGGGAGCTGTTTTTT.

This sequence joins TRBV28 and TRBJ2-7; possible D gene TRBD2, 5 bases. V dropped 5 bases and J dropped 0 bases, with 8 bases sitting between them. This CDR3 contains 13 residues. Germline V gene data show CDR1 as MDHEN and CDR2 as SYDVKM. The CDR3 is CASSSGHSYEQYF. Written as DNA, the CDR3 is TGTGCCAGCAGTAGCGGCCACTCCTACGAGCAGTACTTC.

The V and J genes are TRBV15 and TRBJ1-3; 7 bases line up with TRBD1. The CDR3 consists of 15 residues. V trimming: 1 base; J trimming: 5 bases; junction bases outside the gene matches: 5. Germline loops: CDR1 LNHNV, CDR2 YYDKDF (reference sequence). In DNA, the CDR3 is TGTGCCACCAGCAGAGCCGGGACAGAGAGAAACACCATATATTTT. Translating gives CATSRAGTERNTIYF.

The chain is built from TRBV19 and TRBJ2-7; tentatively, D is TRBD2 (6 bases). Germline lookup yields CDR1 LNHDA and CDR2 SQIVND (reference sequence). With 1 base removed from V and 3 bases from J, the gap between germline ends came to 16 bases. The CDR3 extends over 16 amino acids. CDR3 in DNA: TGTGCCAGTAGTATAGGGGACGGGAGTCGGGGCTACGAGCAGTACTTC. As protein: CASSIGDGSRGYEQYF.

This rearrangement joins TRBV19 to TRBJ2-2, with 10 bases fitting TRBD2. This CDR3 spans 14 amino acids. J gave up 6 bases and V 5 bases, and 3 bases lay outside the gene matches. The germline CDR1 and CDR2 sequences are LNHDA and SQIVND (reference sequence). Written as DNA, the CDR3 is TGTGCCAGTAGTTCTCTAGCGGGAGCCGGGGAGCTGTTTTTT. Amino acid sequence: CASSSLAGAGELFF.

The gene calls are TRBV2 and TRBJ2-7; a weak D match, TRBD2 (5 bases). With 5 bases removed from V and 3 bases from J, the gap between germline ends came to 11 bases. The CDR3 loop spans 13 amino acids. Germline assignment: CDR1 SNHLY and CDR2 FYNNEI. The CDR3 DNA is TGTGCCAGCAGTTTTAAGAGGGTCTACGAGCAGTACTTC. It encodes CASSFKRVYEQYF.

The chain is built from TRBV4-1 and TRBJ1-2; D is undetermined. This CDR3 region has 14 residues. Looked up from germline, CDR1 is MGHRA and CDR2 is YSYEKL. Trimming shortened V by 2 bases and J by 4 bases, and 11 bases separated the two germline ends. Written as DNA, the CDR3 is TGCGCCAGCAGCCAAACCCTGGGCCCCTATGGCTACACCTTC. It is translated as CASSQTLGPYGYTF.

The chain uses TRBV11-2 and TRBJ1-5; D may be TRBD1 (6 bases). The CDR3 length is 14 residues. The germline V and J ends were trimmed by 2 bases and 5 bases, with 10 bases remaining between them. CDR1 and CDR2 (germline): SGHAT, FQNNGV. DNA for the CDR3: TGTGCCAGCAGCTTAACAGGGAAGGATCAGCCCCAGCATTTT. It yields the protein CASSLTGKDQPQHF.

The gene calls are TRBV2 and TRBJ1-5, with unresolved D. Germline lookup yields CDR1 SNHLY and CDR2 FYNNEI. CDR3 length equals 15 residues. Trimming removed 8 bases at V and 4 bases at J, with 18 bases between. The CDR3 sequence is CASLREARSNQPQHF. The CDR3 DNA is TGTGCCAGCCTGAGGGAGGCCCGTTCGAATCAGCCCCAGCATTTT.

The chain carries TRBV2 and TRBJ1-2; D might be TRBD1 (5 bases). The germline V and J ends were trimmed by 4 bases and 7 bases, with 13 bases remaining between them. Germline loops: CDR1 SNHLY, CDR2 FYNNEI. The CDR3 extends over 13 amino acids. CDR3 nucleotide sequence: TGTGCCAGCAGTGCACGGAGGGGCCTTGGCTACACCTTC. Encoded protein: CASSARRGLGYTF. Using reference TRBV2 and TRBJ1-2 for the parts outside the CDR3, the full variable domain is EPEVTQTPSHQVTQMGQEVILRCVPISNHLYFYWYRQILGQKVEFLVSFYNNEISEKSEIFDDQFSVERPDGSNFTLKIRSTKLEDSAMYFCASSARRGLGYTFGSGTRLTVV.

The chain carries TRBV30 and TRBJ2-7; D remains ambiguous. Germline loops: CDR1 GTSNPN, CDR2 SVGIG (reference sequence). The CDR3 spans 11 residues. The V end lost 4 bases, the J end lost 3 bases, and 7 bases lay between the germline ends. DNA of the CDR3: TGTGCCTGGACCAACATCTACGAGCAGTACTTC. This codes for CAWTNIYEQYF. Together with reference TRBV30 and TRBJ2-7, the CDR3 gives the full variable domain: SQTIHQWPATLVQPVGSPLSLECTVEGTSNPNLYWYRQAAGRGLQLLFYSVGIGQISSEVPQNLSASRPQDRQFILSSKKLLLSDSGFYLCAWTNIYEQYFGPGTRLTVT.

CDR3 sequence (DNA): TGCAGCGCAAATCTAGCGGGCGCCTACAATGAGCAGTTCTTC. It is translated as CSANLAGAYNEQFF. The rearrangement uses TRBV29-1 and TRBJ2-1, with 8 bases aligning to TRBD2. CDR3 length: 14 residues. V shed 7 bases and J 2 bases; nucleotides not matched to a gene: 7. Germline-derived CDR1 and CDR2 are SQVTM and ANQGSEA.

J is TRBJ2-1 and V is TRBV19; a possible D gene is TRBD2 (6 bases). Trimming shortened V by 3 bases and J by 2 bases, and 14 bases separated the two germline ends. CDR1 is LNHDA and CDR2 is SQIVND in the germline V gene (reference sequence). The CDR3 is 16 residues long. The DNA of the CDR3 is TGTGCCAGTAGTATGGGGAGCGGGTGGACCTACAATGAGCAGTTCTTC. Amino acids: CASSMGSGWTYNEQFF.

The V call is TRBV7-9, the J call TRBJ2-1; TRBD2 matches at 12 bases. The ends lost 5 bases at V and 7 bases at J; junction bases unmatched: 9. The germline V gene has CDR1 SEHNR and CDR2 FQNEAQ (reference sequence). The CDR3 consists of 16 residues. The CDR3 nucleotides read TGTGCCAGCAGCCCTAGCGGGAGGGCCGGTAGGAATGAGCAGTTCTTC. The encoded protein is CASSPSGRAGRNEQFF.